The rows below give T cell receptor beta chains drawn from one sample of a study of T-cell reconstitution after alpha-beta-depleted transplantation in children. TCRdb reprocessed the PCR reads via MiXCR and lists one record per CDR3 protein. The sample yields around 450,000 distinct CDR3 sequences, approximately 10% seen once. The material sequenced was PBMCs, taken before TCRalphabeta/CD19-depleted stem cell transplant. All receptors come from a child aged 2 to 10 with inherited bone marrow failure, due to receive a stem cell transplant. The conserved cysteine and the conserved F or W are not part of the CDR3 here.

TRBV12-3/TRBV12-4	10	TRBJ2-1	ASSAPGTPQI
TRBV19	12	TRBJ1-2	ASSPASRIYGYT
TRBV20-1	8	TRBJ1-2	SALDQFYT
TRBV5-1	14	TRBJ2-5	ASSFSPGEGQETQY
TRBV12-3/TRBV12-4	12	TRBJ2-3	ASSSLAGVDTQY
TRBV3-1	12	TRBJ1-1	ASSPRATGDSTF
TRBV11-3	10	TRBJ2-1	ASSLKGSEQF
TRBV20-1	12	TRBJ2-7	SARDDRALGEQY
TRBV12-3/TRBV12-4	10	TRBJ2-7	ASSRSDHEQY
TRBV28	11	TRBJ2-2	ASSFSLRGELF
TRBV12-3/TRBV12-4	11	TRBJ2-1	ASSPTGGNEQF
TRBV7-6	13	TRBJ2-5	ASSPSVRDGETQY
TRBV23-1	16	TRBJ2-2	ASIRKGQGAWNTGELF
TRBV2	13	TRBJ2-3	ASSGLAGVIDTQY
TRBV20-1	10	TRBJ2-1	SAYRDHNEQF
TRBV18	14	TRBJ2-3	ASSPLGPTGTDTQY
TRBV25-1	10	TRBJ1-1	ASSEWWGDET
TRBV6-2/TRBV6-3	9	TRBJ2-1	ASTTHSEQF
TRBV20-1	9	TRBJ2-5	SAPIGGTQY
TRBV6-5	16	TRBJ2-1	ASSYSNGLAGGGNEQF
TRBV7-8	14	TRBJ2-7	ASSLVAGTAGYEQY
TRBV12-3/TRBV12-4	13	TRBJ2-3	ASSPTSGGEDTQY
TRBV4-2	15	TRBJ2-2	ASSQEGGTVNTGELF
TRBV12-3/TRBV12-4	12	TRBJ2-1	ASTTGEYYNEQF
TRBV20-1	13	TRBJ2-4	SARGWASGKNIQY
TRBV15	8	TRBJ1-3	ATHRNTIY
TRBV29-1	9	TRBJ1-1	SLRRNTEAF
TRBV5-1	16	TRBJ2-1	ASSAGLAGGPRRGEQF